This passage covers 12 T cell receptor beta chains from one sample sequenced in a study of blood T cell repertoires in COVID-19. The data were produced by immunoSEQ multiplex PCR, yet TCRdb's version contains in-frame clones alone and is incomplete. The sample lists about 55,000 clones, roughly 86% seen once, with 3% to 4.5% in the top ten. Sequencing was done on a sample of peripheral blood. Receptors originate from a man in his forties or fifties with COVID-19, enrolled during active disease.

The table lists this clone with a count of one. The rearrangement links TRBV28 to TRBJ1-5, with no clear D. The CDR3 runs 12 residues. V shed 10 bases and J shed 0 bases, with 7 bases lying between them. Germline V gives CDR1 MDHEN, CDR2 SYDVKM. The CDR3: CATLGSNQPQHF. The CDR3 DNA follows: TGTGCCACCCTCGGTAGCAATCAGCCCCAGCATTTT.

The chain recombines TRBV4-1 with TRBJ2-5; 10 nucleotides agree with TRBD2. The CDR3 consists of 16 residues. The J segment lost 5 bases and the V segment lost 0 bases, leaving 6 bases of the junction unmatched. Germline CDR1 and CDR2: MGHRA and YSYEKL. The CDR3 coding sequence is TGCGCCAGCAGCCAAGAGTTAGCGGGAGGTCTGGAGACCCAGTACTTC. This translates into CASSQELAGGLETQYF.

This chain joins TRBV7-2 and TRBJ2-1, with D possibly being TRBD2 (6 bases). V shed 3 bases and J shed 7 bases, with 19 bases lying between them. The CDR3 is 16 amino acids. The V gene's germline CDR1 is SGHTA and CDR2 FQGNSA. CDR3 sequence (DNA): TGTGCCAGCAGCTTGCAGGAGCGGGTTTCTTATAATGAGCAGTTCTTC. Encoded protein: CASSLQERVSYNEQFF.

CDR3 nucleotides: TGTGCCAGCAGTATAAGCGGGACGGTGAACACCGGGGAGCTGTTTTTT. It is translated as CASSISGTVNTGELFF. V and J are TRBV5-6 and TRBJ2-2; 7 bases map to TRBD2. The germline gives CDR1 SGHDT, CDR2 YYEEEE. The CDR3 consists of 16 residues. Germline trimming cut 5 bases from V and 1 base from J; bases unmatched to any gene: 8.

The chain has TRBV19 and TRBJ2-5; 12 bases are a match to TRBD2. CDR1 LNHDA and CDR2 SQIVND come from the germline V gene (reference sequence). The CDR3 is 16 amino acids. V lost 6 bases and J lost 2; bases outside the gene matches: 7. CDR3 amino acids: CASRGLAGGRQETQYF. In DNA, the CDR3 is TGTGCCAGTAGAGGTCTAGCGGGGGGGAGGCAAGAGACCCAGTACTTC.

V is TRBV6-5 and J is TRBJ1-2; D may be TRBD1 (6 bases). The V and J ends lost 6 bases and 1 base respectively, with 15 bases between them. The germline V gene has CDR1 MNHEY and CDR2 SVGAGI. This CDR3 spans 15 amino acids. The CDR3 nucleotides are TGTGCCAGCAGCCTCTCGACAGGAATTAACTATGGCTACACCTTC. Protein sequence: CASSLSTGINYGYTF.

V and J are TRBV5-5 and TRBJ1-4; D remains ambiguous. Germline CDR1 is SGHKS and CDR2 is YYEKEE (reference sequence). The CDR3 has 12 residues. Trimming left V 0 bases short and J 13 bases short, with 10 bases between. This CDR3 reads CASSLGAEGLFF. The CDR3 DNA reads TGTGCCAGCAGCTTGGGTGCAGAGGGACTGTTTTTT.

The chain links TRBV28 to TRBJ1-4, with 8 bases identical to TRBD1. With V trimmed by 6 bases and J by 5 bases, 8 bases remained unmatched. Germline CDR1 reads MDHEN; CDR2 reads SYDVKM. The CDR3 has 15 amino acids. The CDR3 region has the DNA TGTGCCAGCAGCACCGGGGACAGGAAAAATGAAAAACTGTTTTTT. Protein product: CASSTGDRKNEKLFF.

This chain joins TRBV5-3 and TRBJ1-5; the D gene is possibly TRBD1 (5 bases). TRBV5-3 is labeled an ORF, and its function is uncertain. V lost 2 bases, J lost 5 bases, and 20 bases lay in between. This CDR3 spans 17 amino acids. CDR3 nucleotides: TGTGCCAGAAGCTTCATAGAAAGGGGCCCAACTTATCAGCCCCAGCATTTT. Residues: CARSFIERGPTYQPQHF.

This sequence joins TRBV7-9 and TRBJ2-7; 9 bases line up with TRBD1. The germline V gene has CDR1 SEHNR and CDR2 FQNEAQ (reference sequence). After removal of 5 bases from V and 2 bases from J, the junction contained 7 bases not matched to a gene. The CDR3 is made up of 15 amino acids. The chain's CDR3 is CASSHRDRETYEQYF. The DNA for the CDR3 is TGTGCCAGCAGCCACCGGGACAGGGAAACCTACGAGCAGTACTTC.

The rearrangement uses TRBV3-1 (or the pseudogene TRBV3-2) and TRBJ1-4; a possible D gene is TRBD1 (5 bases). The CDR3 covers 15 residues. The germline V gene has CDR1 LGHDT and CDR2 YNNKEL (reference sequence). V lost 4 bases to trimming and J lost 8 bases, with 17 bases between them. The CDR3 nucleotides are TGTGCCAGCAGCCCTAATCCAGGGATAACGGAAAAACTGTTTTTT. Its protein product is CASSPNPGITEKLFF.

The V call is TRBV5-1, the J call TRBJ1-5, with D hard to call. The CDR3 length is 14 residues. With 0 bases removed from V and 1 base from J, the gap between germline ends came to 5 bases. Germline loops: CDR1 SGHRS, CDR2 YFSETQ. CDR3 in DNA: TGCGCCAGCAGCTTGGACGGGAGCAATCAGCCCCAGCATTTT. It encodes CASSLDGSNQPQHF.